Listed here are 28 T cell receptor beta chains from one sample, sequenced in a study of T-cell memory formation after mild COVID-19. TCRdb re-analysed the 5' RACE reads in MiXCR, keeping a single row per CDR3 protein. Of 170,000 or so distinct CDR3 sequences in the sample, roughly 31% were seen once. Sequenced input: PBMCs or a T cell subset sorted from them (not recorded which). Receptors were obtained from an adult woman who had mild COVID-19 (a few samples of this study predate the infection). Cell type and time point are not known.

The chain recombines TRBV20-1 with TRBJ2-1; 10 bases map to TRBD2. The CDR3 extends over 17 amino acids. V lost 3 bases and J lost 5; bases outside the gene matches: 13. In germline, CDR1 is DFQATT, CDR2 SNEGSKA (reference sequence). Written as DNA, the CDR3 is TGCAGTGCTAGCCCCCGGCGGACTAGCGGTAGAGACAATGAGCAGTTCTTC. It specifies CSASPRRTSGRDNEQFF.

V gene TRBV25-1 combines with J gene TRBJ2-7; 9 bases agree with TRBD1. In germline, CDR1 is MGHDK, CDR2 SYGVNS. V was clipped by 7 bases and J by 2 bases; unmatched bases: 3. The CDR3 has 13 residues. CDR3 DNA: TGTGCCAGCACCGACAGGGGGACCTACGAGCAGTACTTC. It encodes CASTDRGTYEQYF.

The rearrangement uses TRBV5-1 and TRBJ1-1, with 8 bases lining up with TRBD1. Trimming took 0 bases from V and 4 from J; bases not matched to a gene: 11. Germline V gene data show CDR1 as SGHRS and CDR2 as YFSETQ. The CDR3 loop spans 17 amino acids. The CDR3 coding sequence is TGCGCCAGCAGCTTGGTCGTTAGTAGGACAGGGCCCACTGAAGCTTTCTTT. The encoded protein is CASSLVVSRTGPTEAFF.

The V and J genes are TRBV30 and TRBJ2-1, with 7 bases aligning to TRBD2. There are 13 residues in the CDR3. V was pared by 3 bases and J by 10 bases, with 9 bases of the junction left unmatched. Germline V gene lookup returns CDR1 GTSNPN and CDR2 SVGIG (reference sequence). CDR3 sequence reads: CAWRGGGAGEQFF. The DNA for the CDR3 is TGTGCCTGGAGGGGGGGAGGGGCAGGCGAGCAGTTCTTC.

This clonotype was seen once. V and J are TRBV15 and TRBJ2-3; 9 nucleotides align to TRBD1. CDR1 is LNHNV and CDR2 is YYDKDF in the germline V gene (reference sequence). V trimming: 0 bases; J trimming: 2 bases; junction bases outside the gene matches: 3. The CDR3 extends over 16 amino acids. This CDR3 reads CATSREGQGTTDTQYF. The CDR3 DNA follows: TGTGCCACCAGCAGAGAAGGACAGGGGACCACAGATACGCAGTATTTT. The variable domain in full, with the rest retrieved from reference TRBV15 and TRBJ2-3, is DAMVIQNPRYQVTQFGKPVTLSCSQTLNHNVMYWYQQKSSQAPKLLFHYYDKDFNNEADTPDNFQSRRPNTSFCFLDIRSPGLGDTAMYLCATSREGQGTTDTQYFGPGTRLTVL.

This clonotype was counted only a few times. V gene TRBV12-3 or TRBV12-4 combines with J gene TRBJ1-1; maybe TRBD1 (5 bases). This CDR3 has 15 residues. V was clipped by 5 bases and J by 11 bases, with 24 bases between them. The CDR3 loop reads CASSPNHGQGTTAFF. The CDR3 DNA follows: TGTGCCAGCAGTCCCAACCATGGGCAGGGTACGACGGCTTTCTTT.

CDR3 region: CASREGWLGGEQFF. The CDR3 DNA reads as TGTGCCAGCAGGGAAGGGTGGCTCGGGGGTGAGCAGTTCTTC. The rearrangement links TRBV12-3 or TRBV12-4 to TRBJ2-1; TRBD2 is a possible D gene (6 bases). This CDR3 spans 14 amino acids. Deletions cut 6 bases from V and 9 bases from J, with 18 bases between.

Here the CDR3 reads CASEGAYNEQFF. In DNA, the CDR3 is TGCGCCAGTGAAGGGGCCTACAATGAGCAGTTCTTC. The gene calls are TRBV5-1 and TRBJ2-1, with D maybe TRBD1 (5 bases). This CDR3 region has 12 residues. Germline V gene sequence: CDR1 SGHRS, CDR2 YFSETQ. V was trimmed by 8 bases and J by 2 bases, leaving 8 bases between them.

This clonotype was observed a few times. The genes are TRBV11-1 and TRBJ2-3; no clear D. This CDR3 has 12 residues. Trimming removed 5 bases from V and 2 bases from J, with 5 bases in between. Germline V gives CDR1 SGHAT, CDR2 FQDESV (reference sequence). CDR3 loop: CASSRYTDTQYF. In nucleotides, the CDR3 is TGTGCCAGCAGCCGCTACACAGATACGCAGTATTTT. Drawing the rest from reference TRBV11-1 and TRBJ2-3, the complete variable domain is EAEVAQSPRYKITEKSQAVAFWCDPISGHATLYWYRQILGQGPELLVQFQDESVVDDSQLPKDRFSAERLKGVDSTLKIQPAELGDSAMYLCASSRYTDTQYFGPGTRLTVL.

In this sample, this clonotype turned up a few times. The chain joins TRBV30 to TRBJ2-3; D is possibly TRBD2 (5 bases). This CDR3 spans 15 amino acids. Germline lookup yields CDR1 GTSNPN and CDR2 SVGIG (reference sequence). Trimming cost V 1 base and J 2 bases, with 13 bases left between them. The DNA of the CDR3 is TGTGCCTGGAGTGACTTGGACTCCGACACAGATACGCAGTATTTT. The encoded protein is CAWSDLDSDTDTQYF.

This clonotype was counted a few times. This sequence joins TRBV2 and TRBJ2-7; 7 bases are a match to TRBD2. Germline lookup yields CDR1 SNHLY and CDR2 FYNNEI. CDR3 length equals 15 residues. J was trimmed by 2 bases and V by 11 bases; bases with no gene match: 15. In nucleotides, the CDR3 is TGTGCCGGGAGGGTAAGCGGAGGTCTCGCCTACGAGCAGTACTTC. Translated: CAGRVSGGLAYEQYF.

The chain recombines TRBV13 with TRBJ2-1; D uncertain. Germline V CDR1 and CDR2: PRHDT, FYEKMQ (reference sequence). Trimming removed 3 bases from V and 7 bases from J, with 7 bases in between. CDR3 length: 12 residues. CDR3 bases: TGTGCCAGCAGCTTCCAGTATAATGAGCAGTTCTTC. The encoded protein is CASSFQYNEQFF.

This clonotype has a handful of counts. V and J are TRBV24-1 and TRBJ2-1, with D uncertain. Germline assignment: CDR1 KGHDR and CDR2 SFDVKD. The V and J ends lost 8 bases and 6 bases respectively, with 19 bases between them. This CDR3 region has 15 residues. The DNA for the CDR3 is TGTGCCACCAATAAAGGCACGTCCTCCAGCAATGAGCAGTTCTTC. Amino acid sequence: CATNKGTSSSNEQFF.

The chain joins TRBV11-2 to TRBJ2-3; D possibly matches TRBD1 or TRBD2 (5 bases each). The CDR3 is 15 amino acids. Trimming took off 5 bases at V and 9 bases at J, with 21 bases between the two ends. Per the germline V gene, CDR1 is SGHAT and CDR2 is FQNNGV. This CDR3 is CASSQGTARGRTQYF. In nucleotides, the CDR3 is TGTGCCAGCAGCCAAGGGACGGCAAGGGGTAGAACGCAGTATTTT.

V and J are TRBV11-3 and TRBJ2-1; TRBD2 is a possible D gene (6 bases). The germline gives CDR1 SGHNT, CDR2 YENEEA. CDR3 size: 12 residues. Trimming stripped 5 bases from V and 8 bases from J, with 10 bases between. In DNA form, the CDR3 reads TGTGCCAGCAGCCTGGGACTTTATGAGCAGTTCTTC. It specifies CASSLGLYEQFF.

V is TRBV6-6 and J is TRBJ2-7, with TRBD2 matching 13 bases. V lost 5 bases, J lost 4 bases, and 14 bases stayed unmatched. Per germline, CDR1 MNHNY and CDR2 SVGAGI (reference sequence). The CDR3 totals 18 residues. In DNA form, the CDR3 reads TGTGCCAGCAGTCCCCTGGGGACTAGCGGGAAGGGCACGTACGAGCAGTACTTC. Its translation: CASSPLGTSGKGTYEQYF.

This chain joins TRBV6-2 or TRBV6-3 and TRBJ2-7; 9 positions agree with TRBD2. The junction had 6 bases not matched to a gene; V was cut back by 6 bases and J by 3 bases. Looked up from germline, CDR1 is MNHEY and CDR2 is SVGEGT. The CDR3 contains 14 residues. This CDR3 reads CASSAPAGGYEQYF. In nucleotides, the CDR3 is TGTGCCAGCAGCGCCCCAGCGGGAGGCTACGAGCAGTACTTC.

The chain employs TRBV3-1 and TRBJ2-2; D is undetermined. V lost 1 base to trimming and J lost 4 bases, with 7 bases between them. This CDR3 is 14 amino acids long. Per germline, CDR1 LGHDT and CDR2 YNNKEL (reference sequence). The CDR3 DNA sequence: TGTGCCAGCAGCCAAGTAGCAAGCACCGGGGAGCTGTTTTTT. Residues: CASSQVASTGELFF.

The chain combines TRBV4-3 with TRBJ2-2; the D is unclear. This CDR3 is built from 14 residues. CDR1 LGHNA and CDR2 YSLEER come from the germline V gene. Between the trimmed V and J ends, which lost 1 base and 9 bases, there was a span of 12 bases. Here the CDR3 DNA reads TGCGCCAGCAGCCAAGCCGCTCCCGGGCGGGAGCTGTTTTTT. Its translation: CASSQAAPGRELFF.

A few counts support this clonotype. One end of the junction fails to match germline, which may point to a read error. The chain employs TRBV12-3 or TRBV12-4 and TRBJ2-1; D might be TRBD2 (5 bases). The CDR3 extends over 12 amino acids. CDR3 in DNA: TGTGCCAGCAGCCGAGGGTACAGTGAGCAGTTCTTC. It is translated as CASSRGYSEQFF.

This clonotype was counted between two and nine times. The V call is TRBV12-3 or TRBV12-4, the J call TRBJ1-2; D is unresolved. The V end lost 5 bases, the J end lost 8 bases, and 15 bases lay between the germline ends. This CDR3 spans 13 amino acids. The CDR3 loop reads CASSPRSGYGYTF. CDR3 in DNA: TGTGCCAGCAGTCCTAGGAGTGGGTACGGCTACACCTTC.

CDR3 sequence reads: CASRSSGNTDTQYF. In nucleotides, the CDR3 is TGTGCCAGCAGATCTAGCGGGAACACAGATACGCAGTATTTT. The rearrangement uses TRBV12-3 or TRBV12-4 and TRBJ2-3; 9 nucleotides match TRBD2. V shed 6 bases and J 2 bases; nucleotides not matched to a gene: 3. This CDR3 region has 14 residues.

The J gene is TRBJ2-3, the V gene TRBV7-9; 7 positions match TRBD2. Germline CDR1 SEHNR, CDR2 FQNEAQ (reference sequence). The CDR3 is 16 amino acids. Trimming at V came to 5 bases and at J to 2 bases, leaving 10 bases not matched to a gene. The CDR3 DNA reads TGTGCCAGCAGCCCGCCCGGGCTAGCGGTCACAGATACGCAGTATTTT. It translates to CASSPPGLAVTDTQYF.

V gene TRBV7-9 combines with J gene TRBJ2-2, with 7 positions matching TRBD2. The germline gives CDR1 SEHNR, CDR2 FQNEAQ (reference sequence). Germline trimming cut 5 bases from V and 4 bases from J; bases unmatched to any gene: 7. The CDR3 has 15 residues. This chain's CDR3 is CASSQGLVSTGELFF. CDR3 coding DNA: TGTGCCAGCAGCCAAGGACTAGTTTCCACCGGGGAGCTGTTTTTT.

V is TRBV27 and J is TRBJ2-3; maybe TRBD1 (6 bases). V lost 6 bases and J 0 bases, leaving 13 bases between the germline ends. Germline CDR1 MNHEY, CDR2 SMNVEV (reference sequence). The CDR3 consists of 15 residues. The CDR3 DNA reads TGTGCCAGCAGAAGGACAGTAACTAGCACAGATACGCAGTATTTT. Translation gives CASRRTVTSTDTQYF.

The chain uses TRBV9 and TRBJ2-7, with 8 bases fitting TRBD1. This CDR3 contains 16 residues. Germline loops: CDR1 SGDLS, CDR2 YYNGEE. V shed 0 bases, J shed 3 bases, and the junction held 8 bases outside the gene matches. CDR3 amino acids: CASSVVLGQARYEQYF. The CDR3 DNA follows: TGTGCCAGCAGCGTAGTTCTGGGACAGGCCCGCTACGAGCAGTACTTC.

This clonotype appeared a few times. The chain couples TRBV7-9 to TRBJ2-1, with TRBD1 identical over 9 bases. The junction had 9 bases not matched to a gene; V was cut back by 0 bases and J by 6 bases. The CDR3 covers 17 residues. Germline assignment: CDR1 SEHNR and CDR2 FQNEAQ (reference sequence). CDR3 in DNA: TGTGCCAGCAGCTTAGCCCTGGACAGGGGTCTATCCAATGAGCAGTTCTTC. Translation: CASSLALDRGLSNEQFF.

The table lists this clonotype with a few counts. This chain links TRBV6-5 with TRBJ2-3; a weak D match, TRBD1 (6 bases). Trimming shortened V by 9 bases and J by 4 bases, and 23 bases separated the two germline ends. The V gene's germline CDR1 is MNHEY and CDR2 SVGAGI. The CDR3 totals 16 residues. CDR3 region: CASSPVGAPSPDTQYF. The DNA of the CDR3 is TGTGCCAGTAGCCCCGTGGGGGCCCCCTCCCCAGATACGCAGTATTTT.